These T cell receptor beta chains were read from a single sample in a study of beta chain features in type 1 diabetes. Sequencing was performed with immunoSEQ multiplex PCR; in TCRdb, only in-frame clones are kept and a portion is missing. The sample shows some 640,000 clones, over 13% of them seen only once. Specimen: naive CD4+ T cells from blood. The source of these receptors is a man younger than 35 with type 1 diabetes. The CDR3 runs from the conserved cysteine through the conserved F or W. Fields, in order: clone size, J gene, D gene, V gene, CDR3 DNA, CDR3 protein. A D gene is named only where the DNA matches it firmly. A row's size may be missing; if present it is once, few, many or a size class.

>few|TRBJ2-1|TRBD2|TRBV13
TGTGCCAGCAGCTTAACGGGGGGGCCCCTCAATGAGCAGTTCTTC
CASSLTGGPLNEQFF
>.|TRBJ2-7|.|TRBV11-2
TGTGCCAGCAGCTCGGGACCTGAAGGTAGCTACGAGCAGTACTTC
CASSSGPEGSYEQYF
>.|TRBJ2-7|.|TRBV6-5
TGTGCCAGCAGTTACTCCCAGGGGAGCCCCTACGAGCAGTACTTC
CASSYSQGSPYEQYF
>few|TRBJ2-7|TRBD1|TRBV15
TGTGCCACCAGCGAAGGGACAGGACCTTGGGGGCAGTACTTC
CATSEGTGPWGQYF
>.|TRBJ1-6|.|TRBV2
TGTGCCAGCATTGGGTCCCCAAGTTCACCCCTCCACTTT
CASIGSPSSPLHF
>few|TRBJ2-4|TRBD2|TRBV4-2
TGTGCCAGCAGCCGAGCCCCAGCCAGCGGGGAAGCCAAAAACATTCAGTACTTC
CASSRAPASGEAKNIQYF
>.|TRBJ2-1|.|TRBV19
TGTGCCAGTAGTCTCCGGGACACGAAAATCCATGAGCAGTTCTTC
CASSLRDTKIHEQFF
>few|TRBJ2-4|.|TRBV30
TGTGCCTGGAGTCTTAAGGGGCGCAGAAACATTCAGTACTTC
CAWSLKGRRNIQYF
>few|TRBJ2-7|.|TRBV18
TGTGCCAGCTCATCTACTGGACAGTACTACGAGCAGTACTTC
CASSSTGQYYEQYF
>few|TRBJ1-5|.|TRBV28
TGTGCCAGCAGTTTCACGCGTCAGCCCCAGCATTTT
CASSFTRQPQHF
>few|TRBJ2-1|.|TRBV6-6
TGTGCCAGCGCACCGGGAGTCATCAATGAGCAGTTCTTC
CASAPGVINEQFF
>few|TRBJ2-5|.|TRBV29-1
TGCAGCGTTGAAACGGCTCGGGACAAGGCAGAGACCCAGTACTTC
CSVETARDKAETQYF
>few|TRBJ2-2|.|TRBV7-2
TGTGCCAGCAGCCCGCGCAATGGGCAGGGAACCGGGGAGCTGTTTTTT
CASSPRNGQGTGELFF
>.|TRBJ2-1|TRBD2|TRBV7-9
TGTGCCAGCAGCTTAGTGTCCGGGAGGGCCTCTGATGAGCAGTTCTTC
CASSLVSGRASDEQFF
>few|TRBJ2-5|.|TRBV2
TGTGCCAGCACTACCGGGACCCAAGAGACCCAGTACTTC
CASTTGTQETQYF
>.|TRBJ2-5|TRBD2|TRBV10-3
TGTGCCATCAGGGAAACTAGCGACCAAGAGACCCAGTACTTC
CAIRETSDQETQYF
>few|TRBJ1-6|TRBD1|TRBV19
TGTGCCAGTACCCGGACAGGGGGCAATGATTCACCCCTCCACTTT
CASTRTGGNDSPLHF
>few|TRBJ2-1|.|TRBV9
TGTGCCAGCAGCTCTAGCGTTTACAATGAGCAGTTCTTC
CASSSSVYNEQFF
>few|TRBJ2-7|TRBD1|TRBV4-3
TGCGCCAGCAGCCAATTACCAGGGGGCGAGGTCCCTCCCGAGCAGTACTTC
CASSQLPGGEVPPEQYF
>.|TRBJ1-1|.|TRBV18
TGTGCCAGCTCACCAACCGGGGAGCCTAGGGCTTTCTTT
CASSPTGEPRAFF
>few|TRBJ1-1|.|TRBV9
TGTGCCAGCAGCCTCGGCAGGGACACTGAAGCTTTCTTT
CASSLGRDTEAFF